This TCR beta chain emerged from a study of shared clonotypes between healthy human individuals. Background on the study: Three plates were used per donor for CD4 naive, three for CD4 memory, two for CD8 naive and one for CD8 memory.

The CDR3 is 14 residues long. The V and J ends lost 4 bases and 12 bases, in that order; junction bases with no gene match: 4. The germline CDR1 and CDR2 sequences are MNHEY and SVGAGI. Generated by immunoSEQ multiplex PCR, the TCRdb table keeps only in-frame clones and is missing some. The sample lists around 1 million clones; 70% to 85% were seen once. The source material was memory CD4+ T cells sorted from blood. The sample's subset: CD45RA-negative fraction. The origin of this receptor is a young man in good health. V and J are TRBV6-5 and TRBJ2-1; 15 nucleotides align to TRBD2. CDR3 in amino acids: CASSSLGLAGGQFF. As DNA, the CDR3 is TGTGCCAGCAGTTCCCTGGGACTAGCGGGAGGGCAGTTCTTC.